The rows below give T cell receptor beta chains drawn from one sample of a study of blood T cell repertoires in COVID-19. Profiled with immunoSEQ multiplex PCR; TCRdb holds only in-frame clones, not every one. The data contain hundreds of thousands of clones, about 87% of them singletons. Sample: peripheral blood. All receptors derive from a woman in her seventies with COVID-19, enrolled during active disease. Both conserved end residues are part of each CDR3. The D gene is left open where the match is weak. Clone size, where shown, is once, few, many, or a class for clones that have expanded.

v_gene,d_gene,j_gene,len,abundance,CDR3nt,CDR3aa
TRBV15,TRBD2,TRBJ2-1,17,NA,TGTGCCACCAGCAGAGACCTTCCGGCGGGAGGGCCGGGTGAGCAGTTCTTC,CATSRDLPAGGPGEQFF
TRBV3-1/TRBV3-2,NA,TRBJ1-3,14,NA,TGTGCCAGCAGTCGAGGGGGTTCTGGAAACACCATATATTTT,CASSRGGSGNTIYF
TRBV9,TRBD2,TRBJ2-3,15,once,TGTGCCAGCAGCGTAGGGGTTAAGCGGGGAGATACGCAGTATTTT,CASSVGVKRGDTQYF
TRBV10-3,TRBD1,TRBJ1-3,16,NA,TGTGCCATCAGGAAAGGACAGGGAGGCTCTGGAAACACCATATATTTT,CAIRKGQGGSGNTIYF
TRBV7-9,NA,TRBJ1-1,13,NA,TGTGCCAGCAGCTTTGGAGGGAACACTGAAGCTTTCTTT,CASSFGGNTEAFF
TRBV3-1/TRBV3-2,TRBD1,TRBJ1-4,14,NA,TGTGCCAGCAGCCCAAACAGGGGGGGAGAAAAACTGTTTTTT,CASSPNRGGEKLFF
TRBV2,NA,TRBJ2-5,14,NA,TGTGCCAGCAGTGAAGACAGAAATCAAGAGACCCAGTACTTC,CASSEDRNQETQYF
TRBV18,TRBD2,TRBJ2-3,15,NA,TGTGCCAGCTCACTGCGGGGGACGGTCACAGATACGCAGTATTTT,CASSLRGTVTDTQYF
TRBV7-9,NA,TRBJ1-5,14,NA,TGTGCCAGCAGCCGTACAGGAGTCAATCAGCCCCAGCATTTT,CASSRTGVNQPQHF
TRBV3-1/TRBV3-2,NA,TRBJ2-7,14,NA,TGTGCCAGCAGCCAAGACTTTACGGCGGCAGAGCAGTACTTC,CASSQDFTAAEQYF
TRBV6-1,NA,TRBJ2-3,15,NA,TGTGCCAGCAGTGAAACTGCGGGACGCACAGATACGCAGTATTTT,CASSETAGRTDTQYF
TRBV5-1,NA,TRBJ2-3,15,NA,TGCGCCAGCAGCAGACTAGGTGGAGGGCCAGATACGCAGTATTTT,CASSRLGGGPDTQYF
TRBV6-5,TRBD2,TRBJ2-1,15,NA,TGTGCCAGCTCAAGGGAGGGCTATGCCTACAATGAGCAGTTCTTC,CASSREGYAYNEQFF
TRBV6-5,NA,TRBJ2-4,15,NA,TGTGCCAGCATTTCTCAGTCGTTAGCCAAAAACATTCAGTACTTC,CASISQSLAKNIQYF
TRBV18,TRBD1,TRBJ1-1,15,NA,TGTGCCAGCTCACCATCGGGGACAGGAAACACTGAAGCTTTCTTT,CASSPSGTGNTEAFF
TRBV5-6,TRBD1,TRBJ2-2,14,NA,TGTGCCAGCAGCTTGGCAGGGGGCACCGGGGAGCTGTTTTTT,CASSLAGGTGELFF
TRBV10-3,TRBD1,TRBJ2-2,15,NA,TGTGCCATCAGTGAGGGCAGGGGGATAGTCGGGGAGCTGTTTTTT,CAISEGRGIVGELFF
TRBV7-2,NA,TRBJ1-3,13,NA,TGTGCCAGCAGACTTAGCTCTGGAAACACCATATATTTT,CASRLSSGNTIYF